This entry lists 29 T cell receptor beta chains sequenced from one sample in a study of siplizumab effects on memory and regulatory T cells. Some clones are missing from TCRdb's copy, which holds only in-frame ones; the method was immunoSEQ multiplex PCR. The sample contains 110,000 or so clones, roughly 94% of which appear only once. The sequenced sample consisted of Tregs sorted from blood. These TCRs come from a human donor in good health.

The chain is built from TRBV7-2 and TRBJ2-2, with a tentative D call TRBD2 (5 bases). Germline V gene data show CDR1 as SGHTA and CDR2 as FQGNSA. This CDR3 region has 15 residues. Trimming took off 4 bases at V and 1 base at J, with 10 bases between the two ends. The CDR3 spells CASSSLARNTGELFF. The CDR3 nucleotides read TGTGCCAGCAGCTCCTTAGCGCGGAACACCGGGGAGCTGTTTTTT.

The chain is built from TRBV11-2 and TRBJ2-7; possibly TRBD2 for D (7 bases). The CDR3 spans 15 residues. V was clipped by 1 base and J by 1 base, with 11 bases between them. In germline, CDR1 is SGHAT, CDR2 FQNNGV. DNA of the CDR3: TGTGCCAGCAGCTTAGCGGGGGGCAGATCCTACGAGCAGTACTTC. The encoded protein is CASSLAGGRSYEQYF.

This clone came up a few times. V and J are TRBV4-2 and TRBJ2-2; 7 nucleotides match TRBD2. In germline, CDR1 is LGHNA, CDR2 YNFKEQ. V lost 4 bases, J lost 5 bases, and 13 bases stayed unmatched. The CDR3 extends over 17 amino acids. The CDR3 loop reads CASSLGGGPRGTGELFF. In DNA, the CDR3 is TGTGCCAGCAGCCTCGGCGGGGGACCGAGGGGAACCGGGGAGCTGTTTTTT.

The chain employs TRBV6-6 and TRBJ2-7; D is tentatively TRBD1 or TRBD2 (6 bases each). This CDR3 is built from 13 residues. V was shortened by 6 bases and J by 7 bases, with 16 bases between the two germline ends. Germline CDR1 MNHNY, CDR2 SVGAGI (reference sequence). DNA of the CDR3: TGTGCCAGCAGCCTTCCTGGGGGGACAGAGCAGTACTTC. The encoded protein is CASSLPGGTEQYF.

This clone was seen a single time. This rearrangement joins TRBV5-1 to TRBJ1-1; TRBD1 aligns across 8 bases. Germline V gene lookup returns CDR1 SGHRS and CDR2 YFSETQ. Germline trimming cut 3 bases from V and 3 bases from J; bases unmatched to any gene: 7. CDR3 length: 15 residues. The CDR3 bases are TGCGCCAGCAGCTCCAACAGGGGGGGATACACTGAAGCTTTCTTT. Residues: CASSSNRGGYTEAFF.

This chain uses TRBV6-5 with TRBJ2-5, with 8 bases aligning to TRBD1. V was clipped by 5 bases and J by 4 bases; unmatched bases: 9. Germline-derived CDR1 and CDR2 are MNHEY and SVGAGI. There are 15 residues in the CDR3. The CDR3 nucleotides read TGTGCCAGCAGTCCCACTTTGGACAGGGCAGAGACCCAGTACTTC. Encoded protein: CASSPTLDRAETQYF.

V usage is TRBV10-1 and J usage is TRBJ2-2; 11 nucleotides line up with TRBD2. Germline loops: CDR1 WNHNN, CDR2 SYGVQD (reference sequence). J lost 6 bases, V lost 3 bases, and 3 bases had no gene match. This CDR3 has 15 amino acids. CDR3 region: CASSELAGAPGELFF. Written as DNA, the CDR3 is TGCGCCAGCAGTGAACTAGCGGGAGCGCCCGGGGAGCTGTTTTTT.

V and J are TRBV5-6 and TRBJ1-3; D gene unclear. Germline CDR1 reads SGHDT; CDR2 reads YYEEEE. There are 14 residues in the CDR3. V lost 2 bases and J lost 3, with 9 bases in between. The CDR3 here is CASSFRQFGNTIYF. As DNA, the CDR3 is TGTGCCAGCAGCTTTCGTCAGTTTGGAAACACCATATATTTT.

This chain links TRBV27 with TRBJ1-4, with TRBD1 as a possible D gene (5 bases). Trimming shortened V by 3 bases and J by 1 base, and 9 bases separated the two germline ends. The CDR3 sequence is 15 residues long. Looked up from germline, CDR1 is MNHEY and CDR2 is SMNVEV (reference sequence). The CDR3 protein is CASSFGGRTNEKLFF. As DNA, the CDR3 is TGTGCCAGCAGTTTTGGGGGACGAACTAATGAAAAACTGTTTTTT.

The rearrangement uses TRBV4-1 and TRBJ1-1; maybe TRBD1 (5 bases). Germline V gene sequence: CDR1 MGHRA, CDR2 YSYEKL. This CDR3 has 16 amino acids. Trimming shortened V by 1 base and J by 3 bases, and 15 bases separated the two germline ends. The CDR3, as DNA: TGCGCCAGCAGCCAAGTGGGGGGGGAAAGGCACACTGAAGCTTTCTTT. Its translation: CASSQVGGERHTEAFF.

The chain joins TRBV5-6 to TRBJ2-2; no definite D call. Germline V lookup: CDR1 SGHDT, CDR2 YYEEEE. The CDR3 is made up of 13 amino acids. The V gene lost 1 base and the J gene lost 5 bases, with 6 bases spanning the gap. DNA for the CDR3: TGTGCCAGCAGCTTGCTTCTTACCGGGGAGCTGTTTTTT. It is translated as CASSLLLTGELFF. The entire variable domain, with the rest obtained from reference TRBV5-6 and TRBJ2-2, is as follows: DAGVTQSPTHLIKTRGQQVTLRCSPKSGHDTVSWYQQALGQGPQFIFQYYEEEERQRGNFPDRFSGHQFPNYSSELNVNALLLGDSALYLCASSLLLTGELFFGEGSRLTVL.

J is TRBJ2-5 and V is TRBV6-5, with 12 bases identical to TRBD2. The V segment lost 4 bases and the J segment 4 bases; nucleotides outside the gene matches: 4. The CDR3 covers 15 residues. Germline CDR1 is MNHEY and CDR2 is SVGAGI. The CDR3 protein is CASSFGLAGRETQYF. The CDR3 nucleotides read TGTGCCAGCAGTTTTGGACTAGCGGGGAGAGAGACCCAGTACTTC.

V gene TRBV5-1 combines with J gene TRBJ1-4; tentative D call: TRBD1 (5 bases). Trimming took 0 bases from V and 8 from J, leaving 14 bases between them. This CDR3 contains 15 residues. Germline V gene lookup returns CDR1 SGHRS and CDR2 YFSETQ. In DNA, the CDR3 is TGCGCCAGCAGCTTGGATGGGGCCCCAAGGGAAAAACTGTTTTTT. Protein product: CASSLDGAPREKLFF.

V is TRBV6-1 and J is TRBJ2-7; 7 positions agree with TRBD1. The CDR3 loop spans 15 amino acids. J gave up 0 bases and V 1 base, and 3 bases lay outside the gene matches. The germline gives CDR1 MNHNS, CDR2 SASEGT. CDR3 coding DNA: TGTGCCAGCAGTGAAGAACCAGGGGGCTCCTACGAGCAGTACTTC. It specifies CASSEEPGGSYEQYF.

The genes are TRBV18 and TRBJ2-5, with D unclear. The CDR3 consists of 11 residues. CDR1 is KGHSH and CDR2 is LQKENI in the germline V gene. Trimming cost V 3 bases and J 4 bases, with 3 bases left between them. The CDR3 is CASSPTETQYF. CDR3 coding DNA: TGTGCCAGCTCACCCACAGAGACCCAGTACTTC.

V is TRBV5-1 and J is TRBJ2-7; D possibly matches TRBD1 or TRBD2 (6 bases each). In germline, CDR1 is SGHRS, CDR2 YFSETQ. The CDR3 length is 15 residues. V lost 1 base and J lost 1, with 12 bases in between. Written as DNA, the CDR3 is TGCGCCAGCAGCTTGTTACCGGGGGCATCCTACGAGCAGTACTTC. Protein product: CASSLLPGASYEQYF. Full variable domain (rest looked up from reference TRBV5-1 and TRBJ2-7): KAGVTQTPRYLIKTRGQQVTLSCSPISGHRSVSWYQQTPGQGLQFLFEYFSETQRNKGNFPGRFSGRQFSNSRSEMNVSTLELGDSALYLCASSLLPGASYEQYFGPGTRLTVT.

The chain recombines TRBV5-8 with TRBJ1-6, with TRBD1 as a possible D gene (5 bases). CDR3 size: 15 residues. Trimming shortened V by 3 bases and J by 7 bases, and 14 bases separated the two germline ends. Germline V gene lookup returns CDR1 SGHTS and CDR2 YDEGEE. CDR3 protein: CASSSIWGGNSPLHF. The CDR3 DNA is TGTGCCAGCAGCTCGATTTGGGGGGGGAATTCACCCCTCCACTTT.

The CDR3 bases are TGCGCCAGCAGCCATGTTAACATGGGGTTCGCAGATACGCAGTATTTT. This gives the protein CASSHVNMGFADTQYF. The chain uses TRBV4-1 and TRBJ2-3; D remains unclear. With 3 bases removed from V and 4 bases from J, the gap between germline ends came to 17 bases. The CDR3 runs to 16 residues. In germline, CDR1 is MGHRA, CDR2 YSYEKL.

V and J are TRBV30 and TRBJ1-3; a weak D match, TRBD1 (6 bases). Germline CDR1 reads GTSNPN; CDR2 reads SVGIG (reference sequence). With 2 bases removed from V and 4 bases from J, the gap between germline ends came to 12 bases. This CDR3 is built from 14 residues. CDR3 protein: CAWSRGGPGNTIYF. The CDR3 nucleotides are TGTGCCTGGAGTCGGGGGGGCCCGGGAAACACCATATATTTT. Looking up the rest from reference TRBV30 and TRBJ1-3 gives the full variable domain: SQTIHQWPATLVQPVGSPLSLECTVEGTSNPNLYWYRQAAGRGLQLLFYSVGIGQISSEVPQNLSASRPQDRQFILSSKKLLLSDSGFYLCAWSRGGPGNTIYFGEGSWLTVV.

The chain uses TRBV6-6 and TRBJ1-2, with D possibly matching TRBD1 (5 bases). With 6 bases removed from V and 1 base from J, the gap between germline ends came to 18 bases. The CDR3 totals 16 residues. Germline CDR1 reads MNHNY; CDR2 reads SVGAGI (reference sequence). The chain's CDR3 is CASRVAGRGVNYGYTF. The CDR3 region has the DNA TGTGCCAGCAGAGTTGCGGGGAGGGGTGTTAACTATGGCTACACCTTC.

J is TRBJ2-3 and V is TRBV7-9; 8 nucleotides align to TRBD2. J gave up 3 bases and V 5 bases, and 4 bases lay outside the gene matches. The CDR3 runs to 14 residues. The germline V gene encodes CDR1 SEHNR and CDR2 FQNEAQ (reference sequence). CDR3: CASSRGLVTDTQYF. Written as DNA, the CDR3 is TGTGCCAGCAGCAGGGGACTAGTTACAGATACGCAGTATTTT.

J is TRBJ2-7 and V is TRBV18; D is possibly TRBD1 (5 bases). Trimming left V 5 bases short and J 5 bases short, with 7 bases between. The germline V gene encodes CDR1 KGHSH and CDR2 LQKENI. CDR3 length equals 11 residues. CDR3: CASSTGHEQYF. The DNA for the CDR3 is TGTGCCAGCTCAACAGGCCACGAGCAGTACTTC.

The gene calls are TRBV7-3 and TRBJ2-2; possible D gene TRBD2, 6 bases. The CDR3 has 15 residues. V gave up 4 bases and J gave up 3 bases, with 12 bases separating them. CDR1 and CDR2 from the germline V gene are SGHTA and FQGTGA. The CDR3 sequence: CASSSLAVYTGELFF. The CDR3 coding sequence is TGTGCCAGCAGCTCCTTAGCGGTCTACACCGGGGAGCTGTTTTTT. Variable domain in full (rest from reference TRBV7-3 and TRBJ2-2): GAGVSQTPSNKVTEKGKYVELRCDPISGHTALYWYRQSLGQGPEFLIYFQGTGAADDSGLPNDRFFAVRPEGSVSTLKIQRTERGDSAVYLCASSSLAVYTGELFFGEGSRLTVL.

Points on this clone: The same CDR3 can be traced to other DNA sequences in this sample. The chain couples TRBV11-3 to TRBJ2-3; no clear D. The CDR3 runs to 11 residues. Trimming left V 1 base short and J 5 bases short, with 1 base between. Germline assignment: CDR1 SGHNT and CDR2 YENEEA. The DNA of the CDR3 is TGTGCCAGCAGCTTAGGAGATACGCAGTATTTT. Translating it yields CASSLGDTQYF.

The chain is built from TRBV18 and TRBJ1-5; tentative D call: TRBD1 (5 bases). The CDR3 sequence is 17 residues long. CDR1 is KGHSH, CDR2 LQKENI, per germline. Trimming removed 3 bases from V and 0 bases from J, with 15 bases in between. This chain's CDR3 is CASSPIRQTYSNQPQHF. CDR3 nucleotides: TGTGCCAGCTCACCGATTAGACAGACTTATAGCAATCAGCCCCAGCATTTT.

The CDR3 region is CASSYSATGYEQYF. In DNA form, the CDR3 reads TGTGCCAGCAGTTACTCTGCTACAGGATACGAGCAGTACTTC. The chain carries TRBV6-6 and TRBJ2-7; D may be TRBD1 (5 bases). Germline V gene lookup returns CDR1 MNHNY and CDR2 SVGAGI (reference sequence). Trimming removed 0 bases from V and 4 bases from J, with 10 bases in between. The CDR3 runs 14 residues.

The sample holds one count of this clone. J is TRBJ2-2 and V is TRBV5-6; TRBD1 agrees at 11 bases. This CDR3 has 16 amino acids. Germline lookup yields CDR1 SGHDT and CDR2 YYEEEE. Unmatched junction bases numbered 5, after V lost 4 bases and J lost 3 bases. CDR3 bases: TGTGCCAGCAGCGCGGACAGGGGGCGACACACCGGGGAGCTGTTTTTT. This translates into CASSADRGRHTGELFF.

On this clone itself: One end of the junction fails to match germline, which may point to a read error. V is TRBV10-3 and J is TRBJ2-7; 7 bases match TRBD2. Germline lookup yields CDR1 ENHRY and CDR2 SYGVKD. The CDR3 extends over 15 amino acids. DNA for the CDR3: TGTGCCATCAGTGATTTGGCTAGCGGAAATTACGAGTGGCACTTC. Translated, it gives CAISDLASGNYEWHF.

The V and J genes are TRBV7-2 and TRBJ1-5; D call uncertain. The CDR3 is made up of 12 amino acids. Per germline, CDR1 SGHTA and CDR2 FQGNSA. V lost 2 bases and J lost 9, with 8 bases in between. The CDR3 DNA sequence: TGTGCCAGCAGCTTAACCTTGCGGCCCCAGCATTTT. Its protein product is CASSLTLRPQHF.